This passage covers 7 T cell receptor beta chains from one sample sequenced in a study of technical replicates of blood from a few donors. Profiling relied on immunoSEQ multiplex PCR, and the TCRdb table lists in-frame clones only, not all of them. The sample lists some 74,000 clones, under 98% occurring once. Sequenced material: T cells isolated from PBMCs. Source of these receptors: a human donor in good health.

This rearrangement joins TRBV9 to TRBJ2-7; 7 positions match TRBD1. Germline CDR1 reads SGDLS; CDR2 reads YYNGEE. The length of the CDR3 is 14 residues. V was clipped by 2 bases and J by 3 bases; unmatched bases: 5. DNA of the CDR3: TGTGCCAGCAGCGTGGGACAGCAGTTCTACGAGCAGTACTTC. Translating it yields CASSVGQQFYEQYF.

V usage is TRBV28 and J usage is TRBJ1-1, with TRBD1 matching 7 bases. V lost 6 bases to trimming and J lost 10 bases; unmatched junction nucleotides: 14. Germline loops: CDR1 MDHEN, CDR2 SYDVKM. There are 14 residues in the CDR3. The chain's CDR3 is CASSPMSTGVVAFF. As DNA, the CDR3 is TGTGCCAGCAGCCCCATGTCTACAGGGGTAGTAGCTTTCTTT.

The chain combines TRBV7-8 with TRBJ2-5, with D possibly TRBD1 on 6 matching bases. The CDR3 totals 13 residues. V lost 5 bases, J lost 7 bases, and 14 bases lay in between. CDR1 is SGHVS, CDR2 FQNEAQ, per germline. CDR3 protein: CASSGRDKGTQYF. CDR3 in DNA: TGTGCCAGCAGCGGCCGGGACAAAGGGACCCAGTACTTC.

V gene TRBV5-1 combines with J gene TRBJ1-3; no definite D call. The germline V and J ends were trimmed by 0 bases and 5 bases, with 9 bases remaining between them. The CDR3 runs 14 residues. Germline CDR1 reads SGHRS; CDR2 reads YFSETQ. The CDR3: CASSLGGDRNTIYF. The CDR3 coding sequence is TGCGCCAGCAGCTTGGGAGGCGATAGAAACACCATATATTTT.

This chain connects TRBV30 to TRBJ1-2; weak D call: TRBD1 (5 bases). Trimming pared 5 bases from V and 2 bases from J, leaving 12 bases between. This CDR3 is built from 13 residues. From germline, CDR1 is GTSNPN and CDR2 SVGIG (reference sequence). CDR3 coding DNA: TGTGCCTGGGGGGACTCGGGAAACTATGGCTACACCTTC. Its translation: CAWGDSGNYGYTF.

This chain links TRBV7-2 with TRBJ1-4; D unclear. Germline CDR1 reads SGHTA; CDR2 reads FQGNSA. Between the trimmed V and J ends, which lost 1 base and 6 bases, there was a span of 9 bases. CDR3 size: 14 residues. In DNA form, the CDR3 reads TGTGCCAGCAGCTTAGTGGCAAGTGATGAAAAACTGTTTTTT. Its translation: CASSLVASDEKLFF.

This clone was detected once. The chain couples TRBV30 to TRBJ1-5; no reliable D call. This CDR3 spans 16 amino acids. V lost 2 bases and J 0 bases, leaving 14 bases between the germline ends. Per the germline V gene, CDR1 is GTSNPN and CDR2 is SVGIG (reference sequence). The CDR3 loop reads CAWSSLNPYSNQPQHF. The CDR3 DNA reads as TGTGCCTGGAGTTCACTAAATCCCTATAGCAATCAGCCCCAGCATTTT. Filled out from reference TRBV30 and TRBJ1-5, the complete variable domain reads SQTIHQWPATLVQPVGSPLSLECTVEGTSNPNLYWYRQAAGRGLQLLFYSVGIGQISSEVPQNLSASRPQDRQFILSSKKLLLSDSGFYLCAWSSLNPYSNQPQHFGDGTRLSIL.